The 29 T cell receptor beta chains listed next were all sequenced from one sample in a study of cytomegalovirus exposure and HLA in healthy donors. Amplification used 60 Vbeta primers and 13 Jbeta primers. Profiling relied on immunoSEQ multiplex PCR, and the TCRdb table lists in-frame clones only, not all of them. The data hold 150,000 to 200,000 clones, with approximately 81% observed a single time. The sequenced sample consisted of PBMCs. The receptors come from a man between 18 and 35 years old in good health and CMV-seropositive.

The table lists this clone with a count of one. This chain joins TRBV5-1 and TRBJ2-3, with TRBD2 as a possible D gene (5 bases). The CDR3 has 16 amino acids. Germline assignment: CDR1 SGHRS and CDR2 YFSETQ. V lost 4 bases to trimming and J lost 1 base, with 16 bases between them. The CDR3, as DNA: TGCGCCAGCAGCCGGGGTGGGGAGCGCGGCACAGATACGCAGTATTTT. This translates into CASSRGGERGTDTQYF.

The rearrangement links TRBV7-2 to TRBJ2-3; D is ambiguous. V was trimmed by 4 bases and J by 1 base, leaving 9 bases between them. Germline V gene sequence: CDR1 SGHTA, CDR2 FQGNSA. The CDR3 runs 14 residues. CDR3 in amino acids: CASSSLGRTDTQYF. CDR3 DNA: TGTGCCAGCAGCTCCCTAGGTCGCACAGATACGCAGTATTTT.

CDR3 sequence reads: CASGARAGPWEQYF. The DNA for the CDR3 is TGTGCCAGCGGAGCCCGAGCGGGGCCGTGGGAGCAGTACTTC. The rearrangement links TRBV27 to TRBJ2-7, with TRBD2 identical over 7 bases. The germline V gene has CDR1 MNHEY and CDR2 SMNVEV (reference sequence). V was pared by 8 bases and J by 7 bases, with 14 bases of the junction left unmatched. CDR3 length: 14 residues.

This rearrangement joins TRBV7-6 to TRBJ2-1; 8 bases are a match to TRBD2. The germline CDR1 and CDR2 sequences are SGHVS and FNYEAQ. The CDR3 runs to 17 residues. The J segment lost 4 bases and the V segment lost 3 bases, leaving 11 bases of the junction unmatched. The CDR3 sequence: CASSLSGRRGAYNEQFF. CDR3 nucleotides: TGTGCCAGCAGCTTGTCGGGTAGGCGGGGGGCTTACAATGAGCAGTTCTTC.

The chain employs TRBV6-1 and TRBJ1-6; D might be TRBD1 (5 bases). This CDR3 is built from 13 residues. V was clipped by 3 bases and J by 10 bases, with 10 bases between them. Germline assignment: CDR1 MNHNS and CDR2 SASEGT. The CDR3 reads CASSEQGKSPLHF. The CDR3 nucleotides read TGTGCCAGCAGTGAGCAGGGAAAGTCACCCCTCCACTTT.

CDR3 loop: CASSVGQGLRTSGGSSPDTQYF. The CDR3 DNA reads TGTGCCAGCAGCGTAGGACAGGGCTTGAGGACTAGCGGGGGCAGTAGCCCAGATACGCAGTATTTT. The rearrangement links TRBV9 to TRBJ2-3, with 13 bases identical to TRBD2. V was pared by 0 bases and J by 4 bases, with 20 bases of the junction left unmatched. The CDR3 is 22 residues long. Looked up from germline, CDR1 is SGDLS and CDR2 is YYNGEE.

Regarding this clone: One end of the junction is discordant with germline, which a read error may explain. The V and J genes are TRBV13 and TRBJ1-6; tentative D call: TRBD1 (6 bases). Germline V gives CDR1 PRHDT, CDR2 FYEKMQ (reference sequence). This CDR3 has 16 residues. The CDR3 region is CASSVGGGSYNSPLHF. The CDR3 DNA reads TGTGCCAGCAGCGTAGGAGGGGGCTCCTATAATTCACCCCTCCACTTT.

This chain links TRBV10-3 with TRBJ1-2, with 7 bases matching TRBD1. Trimming at V came to 6 bases and at J to 3 bases, leaving 10 bases not matched to a gene. The germline V gene has CDR1 ENHRY and CDR2 SYGVKD. The CDR3 is 15 residues long. The CDR3 DNA reads as TGTGCCATCAGCTACCAGACAGGGCGTGACTATGGCTACACCTTC. As protein: CAISYQTGRDYGYTF.

The chain carries TRBV11-2 and TRBJ1-3; TRBD1 might be the D (6 bases). This CDR3 has 14 amino acids. The ends were cut back, 4 bases at V and 1 base at J, with 8 bases in the middle. CDR1 and CDR2 (germline): SGHAT, FQNNGV. For the CDR3, the DNA is TGTGCCAGCAGCTGGGGGACATCTGGAAACACCATATATTTT. Translating it yields CASSWGTSGNTIYF. Full variable domain (rest looked up from reference TRBV11-2 and TRBJ1-3): EAGVAQSPRYKIIEKRQSVAFWCNPISGHATLYWYQQILGQGPKLLIQFQNNGVVDDSQLPKDRFSAERLKGVDSTLKIQPAKLEDSAVYLCASSWGTSGNTIYFGEGSWLTVV.

The gene calls are TRBV11-3 and TRBJ1-1, with no clear D. Germline-derived CDR1 and CDR2 are SGHNT and YENEEA. This CDR3 has 14 amino acids. V gave up 6 bases and J gave up 1 base, with 12 bases separating them. The CDR3 bases are TGTGCCAGCAGTCCGTCTAGCACGAACACTGAAGCTTTCTTT. It is translated as CASSPSSTNTEAFF.

The rearrangement uses TRBV5-6 and TRBJ2-7; D is possibly TRBD2 (5 bases). In germline, CDR1 is SGHDT, CDR2 YYEEEE. The CDR3 has 16 residues. V lost 1 base and J lost 3, with 17 bases in between. The chain's CDR3 is CASSLFGKASGYEQYF. The CDR3, as DNA: TGTGCCAGCAGCTTGTTCGGAAAGGCCAGCGGCTACGAGCAGTACTTC. The full variable domain, rest sourced from reference TRBV5-6 and TRBJ2-7, is DAGVTQSPTHLIKTRGQQVTLRCSPKSGHDTVSWYQQALGQGPQFIFQYYEEEERQRGNFPDRFSGHQFPNYSSELNVNALLLGDSALYLCASSLFGKASGYEQYFGPGTRLTVT.

This chain joins TRBV13 and TRBJ2-5, with TRBD2 matching 9 bases. The germline V gene encodes CDR1 PRHDT and CDR2 FYEKMQ (reference sequence). The CDR3 is made up of 16 amino acids. The V and J ends lost 4 bases and 4 bases, in that order; junction bases with no gene match: 10. The CDR3 protein is CASSSSERGDRETQYF. CDR3 in DNA: TGTGCCAGCAGCTCCAGCGAGCGGGGGGACCGAGAGACCCAGTACTTC.

This clone was seen a handful of times. The chain links TRBV6-5 to TRBJ1-1; D gene uncertain. Trimming pared 6 bases from V and 0 bases from J, leaving 8 bases between. Germline CDR1 and CDR2: MNHEY and SVGAGI. CDR3 length equals 13 residues. Here the CDR3 reads CASSIEVNTEAFF. As DNA, the CDR3 is TGTGCCAGCAGCATAGAGGTGAACACTGAAGCTTTCTTT.

The chain combines TRBV27 with TRBJ2-1, with TRBD1 identical over 8 bases. V dropped 0 bases and J dropped 2; count of bases not matched to a gene: 3. Germline V gene data show CDR1 as MNHEY and CDR2 as SMNVEV (reference sequence). CDR3 size: 16 residues. CDR3 loop: CASSLSRGPTYNEQFF. DNA of the CDR3: TGTGCCAGCAGTTTATCCAGGGGGCCCACCTACAATGAGCAGTTCTTC.

Comment on this clone: Relative to the germline gene, one junction end is altered; a read error may explain this. V and J are TRBV7-9 and TRBJ2-7; 11 nucleotides line up with TRBD1. The germline CDR1 and CDR2 sequences are SEHNR and FQNEAQ (reference sequence). This CDR3 is 15 amino acids long. The CDR3 nucleotides read TGTTCCAGCAGCGAAAGGACAGGGGGCATTTACGAGCAGTACTTC. Encoded protein: CSSSERTGGIYEQYF.

This clone turned up a few times. V is TRBV6-1 and J is TRBJ2-4, with unresolved D. The CDR3 length is 14 residues. Trimming stripped 2 bases from V and 1 base from J, with 6 bases between. Germline lookup yields CDR1 MNHNS and CDR2 SASEGT. CDR3 sequence (DNA): TGTGCCAGCAGTGAAATCCCGGCCAAAAACATTCAGTACTTC. Protein product: CASSEIPAKNIQYF.

The chain couples TRBV7-9 to TRBJ1-3; tentatively, D is TRBD1 (5 bases). Germline values: CDR1 SEHNR, CDR2 FQNEAQ (reference sequence). Trimming removed 4 bases from V and 2 bases from J, with 15 bases in between. The CDR3 totals 16 residues. For the CDR3, the DNA is TGTGCCAGCAGCTCTATACAGGTTCTTACTGGAAACACCATATATTTT. Its protein product is CASSSIQVLTGNTIYF.

The chain uses TRBV6-5 and TRBJ1-1; D is uncertain. Germline-derived CDR1 and CDR2 are MNHEY and SVGAGI. The CDR3 length is 13 residues. Trimming took off 10 bases at V and 1 base at J, with 13 bases between the two ends. This CDR3 is CATREVANTEAFF. Here the CDR3 DNA reads TGTGCCACCCGCGAGGTGGCGAACACTGAAGCTTTCTTT.

The chain uses TRBV7-6 and TRBJ2-7; TRBD1 matches 10 bases. CDR1 and CDR2 (germline): SGHVS, FNYEAQ. The CDR3 loop spans 15 amino acids. V was pared by 5 bases and J by 2 bases, with 6 bases of the junction left unmatched. CDR3 loop: CASSAPGTGAYEQYF. The CDR3 bases are TGTGCCAGCAGCGCCCCCGGGACAGGGGCCTACGAGCAGTACTTC.

The gene calls are TRBV11-3 and TRBJ2-7; D gene unclear. CDR1 SGHNT and CDR2 YENEEA come from the germline V gene. The CDR3 consists of 14 residues. V shed 4 bases and J shed 0 bases, with 10 bases lying between them. The CDR3 protein is CASSSGASSYEQYF. The CDR3 DNA reads as TGTGCCAGCAGCTCCGGAGCTAGCTCCTACGAGCAGTACTTC. The complete variable domain, with remaining parts taken from reference TRBV11-3 and TRBJ2-7, reads EAGVVQSPRYKIIEKKQPVAFWCNPISGHNTLYWYLQNLGQGPELLIRYENEEAVDDSQLPKDRFSAERLKGVDSTLKIQPAELGDSAVYLCASSSGASSYEQYFGPGTRLTVT.

The table lists this clone with a count of one. The CDR3 reads CASSGDRGGETQYF. The CDR3, as DNA: TGTGCCAGCAGCGGGGACAGGGGTGGGGAGACCCAGTACTTC. The chain employs TRBV5-4 and TRBJ2-5; 10 positions agree with TRBD1. After removal of 4 bases from V and 5 bases from J, the junction contained 5 bases not matched to a gene. This CDR3 is 14 amino acids long. Germline CDR1 is SGHNT and CDR2 is YYREEE (reference sequence).

The CDR3 spells CASSVAPKTGDAEAFF. DNA for the CDR3: TGTGCCAGCAGCGTAGCTCCGAAGACAGGGGATGCTGAAGCTTTCTTT. This chain joins TRBV9 and TRBJ1-1, with 8 nucleotides matching TRBD1. Germline V CDR1 and CDR2: SGDLS, YYNGEE. Losses at the gene ends were 0 bases for V and 6 bases for J; bases not matched to a gene: 10. This CDR3 is 16 amino acids long.

The chain recombines TRBV5-1 with TRBJ2-7; possibly TRBD1 for D (6 bases). The V gene lost 0 bases and the J gene lost 3 bases, with 16 bases spanning the gap. Germline loops: CDR1 SGHRS, CDR2 YFSETQ. The CDR3 length is 16 residues. CDR3 sequence reads: CASSLGQVIRGYEQYF. The CDR3 nucleotides read TGCGCCAGCAGCTTGGGACAGGTGATCCGGGGCTACGAGCAGTACTTC.

The chain has TRBV15 and TRBJ1-2; 7 nucleotides line up with TRBD1. The CDR3 loop spans 16 amino acids. The J segment lost 2 bases and the V segment lost 1 base, leaving 7 bases of the junction unmatched. The germline CDR1 and CDR2 sequences are LNHNV and YYDKDF (reference sequence). The CDR3 DNA reads as TGTGCCACCAGCAGAGCGGGACAGACCTACAACTATGGCTACACCTTC. This codes for CATSRAGQTYNYGYTF. Together with reference TRBV15 and TRBJ1-2, the CDR3 gives the full variable domain: DAMVIQNPRYQVTQFGKPVTLSCSQTLNHNVMYWYQQKSSQAPKLLFHYYDKDFNNEADTPDNFQSRRPNTSFCFLDIRSPGLGDTAMYLCATSRAGQTYNYGYTFGSGTRLTVV.

This clone was counted between two and nine times. V gene TRBV5-4 combines with J gene TRBJ2-5; TRBD2 might be the D (5 bases). V lost 4 bases, J lost 2 bases, and 12 bases lay in between. The CDR3 has 14 residues. Germline assignment: CDR1 SGHNT and CDR2 YYREEE (reference sequence). This CDR3 reads CASSPSSGQETQYF. The CDR3 nucleotides are TGTGCCAGCAGCCCATCTTCGGGGCAAGAGACCCAGTACTTC.

The chain uses TRBV6-6 and TRBJ1-4; D might be TRBD1 (6 bases). Per germline, CDR1 MNHNY and CDR2 SVGAGI (reference sequence). Trimming took 4 bases from V and 5 from J, leaving 8 bases between them. CDR3 length: 13 residues. The CDR3, as DNA: TGTGCCAGCAGTTCTGGACAGAATGAAAAACTGTTTTTT. Protein sequence: CASSSGQNEKLFF.

A few counts support this clone. The chain couples TRBV30 to TRBJ2-3; possible D gene TRBD2, 5 bases. V was shortened by 4 bases and J by 5 bases, with 7 bases between the two germline ends. This CDR3 has 11 amino acids. The V gene's germline CDR1 is GTSNPN and CDR2 SVGIG (reference sequence). The CDR3 DNA is TGTGCCTGGACCCGGGAAGATACGCAGTATTTT. This codes for CAWTREDTQYF.

The J gene is TRBJ2-4, the V gene TRBV2; 10 bases match TRBD1. This CDR3 contains 13 residues. V lost 4 bases to trimming and J lost 7 bases; unmatched junction nucleotides: 1. In germline, CDR1 is SNHLY, CDR2 FYNNEI. DNA of the CDR3: TGTGCCAGCAGTGCGGGACAGGGGAACATTCAGTACTTC. This encodes CASSAGQGNIQYF.

V usage is TRBV4-2 and J usage is TRBJ2-1; perhaps TRBD2 as D (5 bases). Germline V gene data show CDR1 as LGHNA and CDR2 as YNFKEQ. The CDR3 has 16 amino acids. The ends were cut back, 0 bases at V and 3 bases at J, with 12 bases in the middle. DNA for the CDR3: TGTGCCAGCAGCCAAGATCGAAGCGGTAACTACAATGAGCAGTTCTTC. It is translated as CASSQDRSGNYNEQFF.